This TCR beta chain was observed in a study of shared clonotypes between healthy human individuals. At the level of the study: Those who served as donors were two women and a few men between the ages of 18 and 49. Plates per donor: three CD4 naive, three CD4 memory, two CD8 naive, one CD8 memory.

The germline gives CDR1 SGHNT, CDR2 YYREEE (reference sequence). The CDR3 extends over 16 amino acids. The ends were cut back, 4 bases at V and 0 bases at J, with 15 bases in the middle. This clone was observed a few times. The method was immunoSEQ multiplex PCR; TCRdb's version includes in-frame clones alone and lacks a portion of them. The table lists 230,000 or so clones, over 60% of them singletons. Sequenced material: memory CD4+ T cells sorted from blood. Subset in this sample: CD45RA-negative fraction. This TCR derives from a man aged 30-40 years in good health. This rearrangement joins TRBV5-4 to TRBJ2-3, with a possible D match to TRBD2 (6 bases). CDR3 in DNA: TGTGCCAGCAGCGTCCTAAGCGGGTCTAGCACAGATACGCAGTATTTT. Its translation is CASSVLSGSSTDTQYF.